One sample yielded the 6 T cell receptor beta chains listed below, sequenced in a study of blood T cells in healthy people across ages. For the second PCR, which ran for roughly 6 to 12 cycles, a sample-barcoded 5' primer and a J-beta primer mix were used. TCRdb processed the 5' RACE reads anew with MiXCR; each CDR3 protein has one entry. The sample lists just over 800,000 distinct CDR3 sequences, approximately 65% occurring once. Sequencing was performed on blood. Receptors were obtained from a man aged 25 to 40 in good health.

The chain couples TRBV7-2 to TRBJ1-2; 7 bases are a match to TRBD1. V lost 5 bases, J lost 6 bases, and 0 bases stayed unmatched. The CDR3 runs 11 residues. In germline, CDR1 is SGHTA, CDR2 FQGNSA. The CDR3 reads CASSDRDGYTF. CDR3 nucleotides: TGTGCCAGCAGCGACAGGGATGGCTACACCTTC.

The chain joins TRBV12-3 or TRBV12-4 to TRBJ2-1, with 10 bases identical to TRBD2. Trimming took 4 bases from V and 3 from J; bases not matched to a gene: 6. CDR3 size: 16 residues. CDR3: CASSSIAGGNYNEQFF. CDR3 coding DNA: TGTGCCAGCAGTTCCATAGCGGGAGGAAACTACAATGAGCAGTTCTTC.

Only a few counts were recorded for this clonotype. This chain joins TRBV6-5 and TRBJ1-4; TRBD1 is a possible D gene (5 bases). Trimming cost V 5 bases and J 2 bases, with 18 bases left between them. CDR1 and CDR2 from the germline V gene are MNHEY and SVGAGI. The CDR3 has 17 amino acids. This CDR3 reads CASSLSEWEGTNEKLFF. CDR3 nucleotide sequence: TGTGCCAGCAGTCTCTCGGAGTGGGAGGGGACTAATGAAAAACTGTTTTTT.

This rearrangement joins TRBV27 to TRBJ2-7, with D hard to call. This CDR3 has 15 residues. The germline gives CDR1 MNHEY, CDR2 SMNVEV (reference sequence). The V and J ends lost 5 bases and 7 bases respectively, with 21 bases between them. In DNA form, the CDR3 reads TGTGCCAGCAGTCCTCGGGCCCTCAGATCTGGGGAGCAGTACTTC. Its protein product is CASSPRALRSGEQYF.

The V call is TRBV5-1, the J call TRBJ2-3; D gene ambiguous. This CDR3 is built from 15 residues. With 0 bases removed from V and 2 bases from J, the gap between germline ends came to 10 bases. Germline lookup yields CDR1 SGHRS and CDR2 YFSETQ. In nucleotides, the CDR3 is TGCGCCAGCAGCTTGGGGACGGTACTCACAGATACGCAGTATTTT. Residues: CASSLGTVLTDTQYF.

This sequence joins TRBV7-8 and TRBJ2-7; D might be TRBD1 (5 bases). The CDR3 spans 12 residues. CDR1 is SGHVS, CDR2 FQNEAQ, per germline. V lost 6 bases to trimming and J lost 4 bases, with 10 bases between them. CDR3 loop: CASRTDPYEQYF. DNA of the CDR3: TGTGCCAGCAGGACAGACCCTTACGAGCAGTACTTC.